The 20 T cell receptor beta chains below come from one sample, sequenced in a study of T cell repertoires in ileal Crohn's disease. TCRdb's copy holds only in-frame clones and misses some; the assay was immunoSEQ multiplex PCR. The sample has about 4,700 clones, around four fifths seen once; the top ten hold approximately 12%. Sequenced input: ileal tissue. Receptors were obtained from an adult with Crohn's disease.

The sample holds one count of this clone. J is TRBJ1-3 and V is TRBV18; D uncertain. The CDR3 consists of 15 residues. Trimming shortened V by 2 bases and J by 3 bases, and 11 bases separated the two germline ends. CDR1 and CDR2 (germline): KGHSH, LQKENI. The CDR3 protein is CASSPGLSDGNTIYF. CDR3 DNA sequence: TGTGCCAGCTCACCAGGACTATCGGATGGAAACACCATATATTTT.

CDR3 residues: CASSPTPVAYTF. The CDR3 region has the DNA TGTGCCAGCTCACCAACTCCCGTAGCCTACACCTTC. This chain uses TRBV18 with TRBJ1-2; D not certain. The CDR3 extends over 12 amino acids. Per germline, CDR1 KGHSH and CDR2 LQKENI. Trimming cost V 2 bases and J 10 bases, with 11 bases left between them. Complete variable domain (other parts from reference TRBV18 and TRBJ1-2): NAGVMQNPRHLVRRRGQEARLRCSPMKGHSHVYWYRQLPEEGLKFMVYLQKENIIDESGMPKERFSAEFPKEGPSILRIQQVVRGDSAAYFCASSPTPVAYTFGSGTRLTVV.

J is TRBJ2-2 and V is TRBV28; a weak D match, TRBD1 (5 bases). V was cut by 5 bases and J by 8 bases, with 9 bases left in between. The V gene's germline CDR1 is MDHEN and CDR2 SYDVKM. CDR3 size: 12 residues. In DNA, the CDR3 is TGTGCCAGCAGTCTAGGGGAAGGGGAGCTGTTTTTT. Translated: CASSLGEGELFF.

The chain employs TRBV7-9 and TRBJ2-7, with D perhaps matching TRBD2 (6 bases). Germline V CDR1 and CDR2: SEHNR, FQNEAQ (reference sequence). Trimming took 5 bases from V and 0 from J, leaving 14 bases between them. The CDR3 totals 15 residues. CDR3 coding DNA: TGTGCCAGCAGCCCCTTCGGCGGGAACTCCTACGAGCAGTACTTC. Translating it yields CASSPFGGNSYEQYF. Full variable domain (remainder filled in from reference TRBV7-9 and TRBJ2-7): DTGVSQNPRHKITKRGQNVTFRCDPISEHNRLYWYRQTLGQGPEFLTYFQNEAQLEKSRLLSDRFSAERPKGSFSTLEIQRTEQGDSAMYLCASSPFGGNSYEQYFGPGTRLTVT.

In its sample, this clone was seen once. V is TRBV7-7 and J is TRBJ1-3; no reliable D call. CDR1 and CDR2 (germline): SSHAT, FNYEAQ (reference sequence). The CDR3 is 15 amino acids. Trimming pared 5 bases from V and 2 bases from J, leaving 13 bases between. CDR3 nucleotides: TGTGCCAGCAGCCGGGAAGCGCGAGCTGGAAACACCATATATTTT. Translation gives CASSREARAGNTIYF.

This chain connects TRBV5-4 to TRBJ1-2; TRBD1 is a possible D gene (6 bases). Between the trimmed V and J ends, which lost 3 bases and 7 bases, there was a span of 19 bases. This CDR3 comprises 15 residues. Germline lookup yields CDR1 SGHNT and CDR2 YYREEE (reference sequence). The CDR3 sequence: CASSYREGLISGYTF. CDR3 bases: TGTGCCAGCAGCTACAGGGAAGGCCTGATCTCTGGCTACACCTTC.

The chain has TRBV6-5 and TRBJ2-1; 14 bases fit TRBD2. With V trimmed by 0 bases and J by 7 bases, 2 bases remained unmatched. CDR3 size: 16 residues. CDR1 is MNHEY and CDR2 is SVGAGI in the germline V gene. The CDR3 bases are TGTGCCAGCAGTTACTCGGGACTAGCGGGGGTGAATGAGCAGTTCTTC. It is translated as CASSYSGLAGVNEQFF.

The chain employs TRBV5-1 and TRBJ1-6; possibly TRBD1 for D (5 bases). V was shortened by 0 bases and J by 6 bases, with 10 bases between the two germline ends. This CDR3 spans 15 amino acids. Germline CDR1 reads SGHRS; CDR2 reads YFSETQ. CDR3 loop: CASSLAAGGNSPLHF. The CDR3 region has the DNA TGCGCCAGCAGCTTGGCAGCGGGGGGTAATTCACCCCTCCACTTT.

CDR3 amino acids: CASSPTGLSRVQYF. DNA for the CDR3: TGTGCCAGCAGTCCTACGGGACTGAGCAGGGTGCAGTACTTC. V gene TRBV28 combines with J gene TRBJ2-7; a weak D match, TRBD2 (6 bases). The V end was cut by 5 bases, the J end by 9 bases, with 20 bases between. CDR1 is MDHEN and CDR2 is SYDVKM in the germline V gene. The CDR3 length is 14 residues.

This rearrangement joins TRBV28 to TRBJ1-2; a weak D match, TRBD1 (5 bases). CDR1 MDHEN and CDR2 SYDVKM come from the germline V gene. Trimming stripped 3 bases from V and 5 bases from J, with 10 bases between. CDR3 size: 13 residues. CDR3: CASSLGQGYGYTF. CDR3 DNA: TGTGCCAGCAGTTTGGGGCAGGGTTATGGCTACACCTTC.

The rearrangement links TRBV4-2 to TRBJ1-3; D possibly corresponds to TRBD1 (6 bases). The CDR3 has 16 amino acids. Trimming took 4 bases from V and 2 from J, leaving 15 bases between them. The germline V gene encodes CDR1 LGHNA and CDR2 YNFKEQ. The CDR3 spells CASSLNREITGNTIYF. CDR3 bases: TGTGCCAGCAGCCTTAACAGGGAGATCACTGGAAACACCATATATTTT.

The chain is built from TRBV7-9 and TRBJ1-2; no definite D call. The V end lost 4 bases, the J end lost 7 bases, and 16 bases lay between the germline ends. The CDR3 loop spans 14 amino acids. Per germline, CDR1 SEHNR and CDR2 FQNEAQ (reference sequence). CDR3 sequence: CASSSTLEESGYTF. Here the CDR3 DNA reads TGTGCCAGCAGCTCTACGTTAGAAGAGAGTGGCTACACCTTC. Variable domain in full (rest from reference TRBV7-9 and TRBJ1-2): DTGVSQNPRHKITKRGQNVTFRCDPISEHNRLYWYRQTLGQGPEFLTYFQNEAQLEKSRLLSDRFSAERPKGSFSTLEIQRTEQGDSAMYLCASSSTLEESGYTFGSGTRLTVV.

The rearrangement joins TRBV30 to TRBJ2-7, with 9 bases fitting TRBD1. CDR3 length: 13 amino acids. The V and J ends lost 4 bases and 6 bases, in that order; junction bases with no gene match: 7. Germline CDR1 reads GTSNPN; CDR2 reads SVGIG (reference sequence). The DNA of the CDR3 is TGTGCCTGGACAACCGGGACAGGGACCGAGCAGTACTTC. Translated, it gives CAWTTGTGTEQYF.

The J gene is TRBJ1-2, the V gene TRBV18; 7 nucleotides agree with TRBD1. This CDR3 is 13 amino acids long. The germline V gene has CDR1 KGHSH and CDR2 LQKENI. The V and J ends lost 2 bases and 8 bases, in that order; junction bases with no gene match: 5. In DNA form, the CDR3 reads TGTGCCAGCTCACCAGAGGGGGCTCGGGGCTACACCTTC. This gives the protein CASSPEGARGYTF.

The V gene is TRBV7-7, the J gene TRBJ1-5; no reliable D call. There are 16 residues in the CDR3. Deletions cut 1 base from V and 3 bases from J, with 13 bases between. The V gene's germline CDR1 is SSHAT and CDR2 FNYEAQ (reference sequence). The CDR3 bases are TGTGCCAGCAGCTTAGGCTCGGCAGGCAACAATCAGCCCCAGCATTTT. This encodes CASSLGSAGNNQPQHF.

J is TRBJ2-3 and V is TRBV7-2, with a weak D call TRBD2 (7 bases). V lost 0 bases to trimming and J lost 2 bases, with 24 bases between them. The length of the CDR3 is 20 residues. CDR1 and CDR2 from the germline V gene are SGHTA and FQGNSA. The CDR3 here is CASSLAVRPGWGGHTDTQYF. The CDR3 DNA sequence: TGTGCCAGCAGCTTAGCAGTACGACCGGGGTGGGGGGGACACACAGATACGCAGTATTTT.

The chain combines TRBV7-2 with TRBJ1-2; 8 nucleotides line up with TRBD1. The CDR3 has 14 residues. Germline values: CDR1 SGHTA, CDR2 FQGNSA. Trimming at V came to 5 bases and at J to 8 bases, leaving 10 bases not matched to a gene. DNA for the CDR3: TGTGCCAGCAGCCCCCAGACAGGGGTCGGGGGCTACACCTTC. Amino acids: CASSPQTGVGGYTF.

This sequence joins TRBV7-8 and TRBJ2-2, with D perhaps matching TRBD1 (6 bases). CDR3 length: 15 residues. V was trimmed by 1 base and J by 6 bases, leaving 12 bases between them. Germline V lookup: CDR1 SGHVS, CDR2 FQNEAQ. The CDR3 DNA follows: TGTGCCAGCAGCTTAGTTGGGGCAGGGGCCGGGGAGCTGTTTTTT. Its protein is CASSLVGAGAGELFF.

V and J are TRBV20-1 and TRBJ2-7, with D possibly TRBD1 on 5 matching bases. The V gene's germline CDR1 is DFQATT and CDR2 SNEGSKA (reference sequence). CDR3 length equals 11 residues. Here the CDR3 reads CGATGSYEQYF. As DNA, the CDR3 is TGCGGGGCCACGGGCTCCTACGAGCAGTACTTC.

V gene TRBV18 combines with J gene TRBJ2-2; no reliable D call. V lost 6 bases and J lost 7, with 12 bases in between. Looked up from germline, CDR1 is KGHSH and CDR2 is LQKENI. This CDR3 has 13 amino acids. Here the CDR3 reads CASSSLSDGELFF. The DNA of the CDR3 is TGTGCCAGCTCGAGTTTAAGCGACGGGGAGCTGTTTTTT.